This is a list of T cell receptor beta chains from one sample in a study of immune cell composition in non-small cell lung cancer. Method: immunoSEQ multiplex PCR; TCRdb's copy keeps in-frame clones and lacks some. The sample holds 7,500 to 9,500 clones; about 80% are singletons and the top ten take about 13%. Sequenced material: non-adjacent lung tissue. Receptors were obtained from a human donor with non-small cell lung cancer. The CDR3 runs from the conserved cysteine through the conserved F or W. The order of the fields is J gene, clone size, V gene, D gene, CDR3 DNA, CDR3 protein. The D gene is left open where the match is weak. Rows give clone size only sometimes, using once, few, many, or a class for an expanded clone.

j_gene: TRBJ1-1
abundance: NA
v_gene: TRBV7-2
d_gene: TRBD1
CDR3nt: TGTGCCAGCAGCTCGGGACAGGGGAAGGGTGGCACTGAAGCTTTCTTT
CDR3aa: CASSSGQGKGGTEAFF

j_gene: TRBJ2-1
abundance: NA
v_gene: TRBV28
d_gene: TRBD1
CDR3nt: TGTGCCAGCAGAGTTAACAGGGGAGAGCAGTTCTTC
CDR3aa: CASRVNRGEQFF

j_gene: TRBJ2-3
abundance: once
v_gene: TRBV27
d_gene: NA
CDR3nt: TGTGCCAGCAGTTCAAGCACCTGGACAGATACGCAGTATTTT
CDR3aa: CASSSSTWTDTQYF

j_gene: TRBJ2-6
abundance: NA
v_gene: TRBV18
d_gene: NA
CDR3nt: TGTGCCAGCTCACCAAGGGCAGGGGCCCTCTCTGGGGCCAACGTCCTGACTTTC
CDR3aa: CASSPRAGALSGANVLTF

j_gene: TRBJ2-3
abundance: NA
v_gene: TRBV19
d_gene: NA
CDR3nt: TGTGCCAGTAGTCCGGGACCTGGGGCGCAGTATTTT
CDR3aa: CASSPGPGAQYF

j_gene: TRBJ2-3
abundance: NA
v_gene: TRBV5-5
d_gene: TRBD2
CDR3nt: TGTGCCAGCAGCTTGGCCGGGGCTAGCGGGGGGCTAGATACGCAGTATTTT
CDR3aa: CASSLAGASGGLDTQYF

j_gene: TRBJ1-1
abundance: NA
v_gene: TRBV11-3
d_gene: NA
CDR3nt: TGTGCCAGCAGCCTAGGCGGACAGATTAACACTGAAGCTTTCTTT
CDR3aa: CASSLGGQINTEAFF

j_gene: TRBJ1-4
abundance: NA
v_gene: TRBV4-1
d_gene: TRBD1
CDR3nt: TGCGCCAGCAGCCTAAGACAGGGGAGTGAAAAACTGTTTTTT
CDR3aa: CASSLRQGSEKLFF

j_gene: TRBJ1-2
abundance: NA
v_gene: TRBV28
d_gene: NA
CDR3nt: TGTGCCAGCAGGGTACAGGGAGAGATCAACTATGGCTACACCTTC
CDR3aa: CASRVQGEINYGYTF

j_gene: TRBJ2-2
abundance: NA
v_gene: TRBV18
d_gene: NA
CDR3nt: TGTGCCAGCTCACCCGGGGCTGGCGGGGAGCTGTTTTTT
CDR3aa: CASSPGAGGELFF

j_gene: TRBJ2-1
abundance: NA
v_gene: TRBV11-3
d_gene: TRBD2
CDR3nt: TGTGCCAGCAGCTTATCGACTAGCGGGGGGGCCTTTTACAATGAGCAGTTCTTC
CDR3aa: CASSLSTSGGAFYNEQFF

j_gene: TRBJ2-2
abundance: NA
v_gene: TRBV7-8
d_gene: NA
CDR3nt: TGTGCCAGCAGGGCTAACACCGGGGAGCTGTTTTTT
CDR3aa: CASRANTGELFF

j_gene: TRBJ1-5
abundance: NA
v_gene: TRBV13
d_gene: NA
CDR3nt: TGTGCCAGCAGCTTTCGGACCCTTGACCGGCATCAGCCCCAGCATTTT
CDR3aa: CASSFRTLDRHQPQHF

j_gene: TRBJ2-3
abundance: NA
v_gene: TRBV18
d_gene: NA
CDR3nt: TGTGCCAGCTCACCATCCCCGGGCAGGCTCACAGATACGCAGTATTTT
CDR3aa: CASSPSPGRLTDTQYF

j_gene: TRBJ2-5
abundance: NA
v_gene: TRBV30
d_gene: NA
CDR3nt: TGTGCCTGGAGTGTGGTAGCTGGAGAGACCCAGTACTTC
CDR3aa: CAWSVVAGETQYF

j_gene: TRBJ2-3
abundance: once
v_gene: TRBV27
d_gene: NA
CDR3nt: TGTGCCAGCAAACGGGCAGATACGCAGTATTTT
CDR3aa: CASKRADTQYF

j_gene: TRBJ1-2
abundance: few
v_gene: TRBV28
d_gene: TRBD1
CDR3nt: TGTGCCAGCAGTCCCGGGACAGTAGGTTCGTACACCTTC
CDR3aa: CASSPGTVGSYTF

j_gene: TRBJ2-5
abundance: NA
v_gene: TRBV5-6
d_gene: NA
CDR3nt: TGTGCCAGCAGCTTGGTTAGCCAAGAGACCCAGTACTTC
CDR3aa: CASSLVSQETQYF

j_gene: TRBJ2-7
abundance: NA
v_gene: TRBV6-1
d_gene: TRBD2
CDR3nt: TGTGCCAGCATAGCGCCTTGGGGGGGGAACTACGAGCAGTACTTC
CDR3aa: CASIAPWGGNYEQYF

j_gene: TRBJ2-7
abundance: NA
v_gene: TRBV7-2
d_gene: TRBD2
CDR3nt: TGTGCCAGCAGCGCCGGACTAGCGGGGGCTGCATCCGAGCAGTACTTC
CDR3aa: CASSAGLAGAASEQYF

j_gene: TRBJ2-7
abundance: NA
v_gene: TRBV27
d_gene: NA
CDR3nt: TGTGCCAGCAGCAGGGGGGGCTTTACCTACGAGCAGTACTTC
CDR3aa: CASSRGGFTYEQYF

j_gene: TRBJ1-1
abundance: NA
v_gene: TRBV2
d_gene: NA
CDR3nt: TGTGCCAGCAGTGGCGTCCTGGGAGAGGGTTCAATTGAAGCTTTCTTT
CDR3aa: CASSGVLGEGSIEAFF

j_gene: TRBJ1-1
abundance: NA
v_gene: TRBV7-6
d_gene: TRBD1
CDR3nt: TGTGCCAGCAGCTTAGGGACAGGCCGGGGCACTGAAGCTTTCTTT
CDR3aa: CASSLGTGRGTEAFF

j_gene: TRBJ1-5
abundance: NA
v_gene: TRBV4-1
d_gene: NA
CDR3nt: TGCGCCAGCAGCCTAAGCTTTGAGGCGCGGGAGCTGACCCAGCATTTT
CDR3aa: CASSLSFEARELTQHF

j_gene: TRBJ1-1
abundance: NA
v_gene: TRBV25-1
d_gene: NA
CDR3nt: TGTGCCAGCAGTGAATGGGGACAGAACACTGAAGCTTTCTTT
CDR3aa: CASSEWGQNTEAFF

j_gene: TRBJ2-7
abundance: NA
v_gene: TRBV11-3
d_gene: TRBD2
CDR3nt: TGTGCCAGCAGCCGAGGACTAGCGGGTCATCTGTACTTC
CDR3aa: CASSRGLAGHLYF

j_gene: TRBJ1-1
abundance: once
v_gene: TRBV29-1
d_gene: TRBD1
CDR3nt: TGCAGCGTTGACACAGGGGGTAGGGGGAACACTGAAGCTTTCTTT
CDR3aa: CSVDTGGRGNTEAFF

j_gene: TRBJ2-3
abundance: NA
v_gene: TRBV7-3
d_gene: NA
CDR3nt: TGTGCCAGCAGCTTACTGGGGGGAGTGACAGATACGCAGTATTTT
CDR3aa: CASSLLGGVTDTQYF

j_gene: TRBJ1-1
abundance: NA
v_gene: TRBV6-5
d_gene: NA
CDR3nt: TGTGCCAGCAGTTACGGGAGGGGAAACACTGAAGCTTTCTTT
CDR3aa: CASSYGRGNTEAFF

j_gene: TRBJ1-5
abundance: NA
v_gene: TRBV28
d_gene: NA
CDR3nt: TGTGCCAGCAGTTTAGGACAGACTAGCAATCAGCCCCAGCATTTT
CDR3aa: CASSLGQTSNQPQHF

j_gene: TRBJ2-5
abundance: NA
v_gene: TRBV5-1
d_gene: TRBD2
CDR3nt: TGCGCCAGCAGCCAGGGACTAGCGGGGTCTACGGAGGGGACCCAGTACTTC
CDR3aa: CASSQGLAGSTEGTQYF